This T cell receptor beta chain was sequenced in a study of CD8+CD57+ T cells in acquired aplastic anemia. Patients sequenced had flow cytometry evidence of CD8+CD57+ cell expansion. The study profiled TCR beta VDJ and CDR3 using genomic DNA as template. TCRdb re-called the reads with MiXCR, one entry per CDR3 protein. The table shows 150,000 to 200,000 distinct CDR3 sequences, with 70% to 80% occurring only once. The CDR3 runs 13 residues. V was cut by 5 bases and J by 2 bases, with 9 bases left in between. Germline V gives CDR1 MNHEY, CDR2 SVGEGT. This clonotype appeared many times. This chain links TRBV6-2 or TRBV6-3 with TRBJ2-5; D remains ambiguous. This TCR derives from a human donor with aplastic anemia. Source material: sorted CD4+, CD8+, or CD8+CD57+ T cells (not recorded which) from PBMCs. The CDR3 DNA sequence: TGTGCCAGCAGTAGAAGGGAACAAGAGACCCAGTACTTC. This sequence encodes CASSRREQETQYF.